The T cell receptor beta chain under discussion was sequenced for a study of T cell responses to AZD1222 COVID-19 vaccine. Sequenced by immunoSEQ multiplex PCR; TCRdb stores in-frame clones only, minus some. The data contain approximately 150,000 clones, around nine tenths of them singletons. Trimming removed 2 bases at V and 4 bases at J, with 7 bases between. The germline V gene has CDR1 SGDLS and CDR2 YYNGEE. CDR3 length: 13 residues. Study conclusions and caveats: Only a handful of AZD1222 recipients tested seropositive at baseline.

Regarding this clone: The target antigen is unknown.

Sequenced material: peripheral blood, taken 28 days after the second AZD1222 dose. The rearrangement joins TRBV9 to TRBJ2-1, with D tentatively TRBD2 (5 bases). This TCR was recovered from an adult who received the AZD1222 COVID-19 vaccine. The CDR3 is CASSVEVYNEQFF. The CDR3 DNA reads TGTGCCAGCAGCGTGGAGGTTTACAATGAGCAGTTCTTC.